This T cell receptor (beta chain) was sequenced in a study of T-cell reconstitution after alpha-beta-depleted transplantation in children. General study results and limits: Newly produced T cells mostly accounted for T-cell counts and diversity one year post-transplant.

Preparation of the TCRbeta library was carried out with unique molecular identifiers. MiXCR was run by TCRdb on the PCR reads, yielding one entry per CDR3 protein. The sample holds 350,000 to 500,000 distinct CDR3 sequences; roughly 44% are singletons and the top ten take 25% to 30%. This CDR3 region has 15 residues. The germline V gene has CDR1 SGHRS and CDR2 YFSETQ. V lost 0 bases to trimming and J lost 4 bases; unmatched junction nucleotides: 3. Of note for this clonotype: The antigen is undetermined.

The origin of this receptor is a girl aged 2-10 years with aplastic anemia, due to receive a stem cell transplant. The sequencing here drew on PBMCs, taken before TCRalphabeta/CD19-depleted stem cell transplant. The V call is TRBV5-1, the J call TRBJ2-3, with 9 bases aligning to TRBD1. The CDR3 protein is CASSLGDRESDTQYF. The CDR3 DNA reads as TGCGCCAGCAGCTTGGGGGACAGGGAGTCAGATACGCAGTATTTT.